This TCR beta chain was captured by sequencing in a study of cytomegalovirus exposure and HLA in healthy donors. With respect to this clone: The same CDR3 arises from other DNA sequences in this sample as well.

The CDR3 length is 12 residues. Germline CDR1 is MDHEN and CDR2 is SYDVKM. V was pared by 6 bases and J by 6 bases, with 9 bases between. The PCR ran on 60 Vbeta and 13 Jbeta primers. Sequenced by immunoSEQ multiplex PCR; TCRdb stores in-frame clones only, minus some. This table has 90,000 to 120,000 clones, 76% appearing once. The V and J genes are TRBV28 and TRBJ1-5, with TRBD1 as a possible D gene (5 bases). The sequencing sample was made of PBMCs. This sequence originates from a woman aged 18-30 years in good health and CMV-seropositive. CDR3 sequence: CASRGGGQPQHF. The CDR3, as DNA: TGTGCCAGCAGGGGCGGGGGTCAGCCCCAGCATTTT.